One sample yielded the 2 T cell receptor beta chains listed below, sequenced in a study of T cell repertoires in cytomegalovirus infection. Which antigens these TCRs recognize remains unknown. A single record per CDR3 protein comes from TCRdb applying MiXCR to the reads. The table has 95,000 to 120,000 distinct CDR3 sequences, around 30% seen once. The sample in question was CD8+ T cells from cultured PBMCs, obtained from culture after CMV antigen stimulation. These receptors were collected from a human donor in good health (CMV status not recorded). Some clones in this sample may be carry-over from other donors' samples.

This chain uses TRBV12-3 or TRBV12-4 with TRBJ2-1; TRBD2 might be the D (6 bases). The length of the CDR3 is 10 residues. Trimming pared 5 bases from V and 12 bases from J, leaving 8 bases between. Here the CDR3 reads CASSAGRQFF. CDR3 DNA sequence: TGTGCCAGCAGTGCGGGACGGCAGTTCTTC.

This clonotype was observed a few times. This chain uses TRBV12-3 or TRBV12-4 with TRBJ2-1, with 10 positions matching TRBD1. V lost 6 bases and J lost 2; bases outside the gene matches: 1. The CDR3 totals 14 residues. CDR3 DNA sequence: TGTGCCAGCAGGGGACAGGGGCCCTACAATGAGCAGTTCTTC. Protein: CASRGQGPYNEQFF.